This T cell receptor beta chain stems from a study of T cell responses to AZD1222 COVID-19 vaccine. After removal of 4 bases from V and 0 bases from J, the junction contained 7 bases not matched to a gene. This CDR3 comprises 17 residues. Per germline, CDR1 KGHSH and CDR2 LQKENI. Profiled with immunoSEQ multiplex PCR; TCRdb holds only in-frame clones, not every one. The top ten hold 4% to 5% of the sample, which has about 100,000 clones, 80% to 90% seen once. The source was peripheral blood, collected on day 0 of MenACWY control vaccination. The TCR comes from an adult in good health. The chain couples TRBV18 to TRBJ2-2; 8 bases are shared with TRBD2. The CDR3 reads CASSRRGGGPNTGELFF. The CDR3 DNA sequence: TGTGCCAGCTCACGTCGCGGCGGGGGGCCGAACACCGGGGAGCTGTTTTTT. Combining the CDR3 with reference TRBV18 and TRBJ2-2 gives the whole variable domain NAGVMQNPRHLVRRRGQEARLRCSPMKGHSHVYWYRQLPEEGLKFMVYLQKENIIDESGMPKERFSAEFPKEGPSILRIQQVVRGDSAAYFCASSRRGGGPNTGELFFGEGSRLTVL.